This TCR beta chain stems from a study of response to subunit inactivated influenza vaccine. Findings and caveats of the study: Each seasonal influenza vaccination recruits few new T cells, the authors suggested.

As to this clonotype: Its antigen remains unidentified.

Each CDR3 protein is one row after TCRdb ran MiXCR on the RT-PCR reads. The profile covers about 300,000 distinct CDR3 sequences, with 21% appearing a single time and 10% taken by the ten largest. The CDR3 has 14 amino acids. V was shortened by 7 bases and J by 9 bases, with 16 bases between the two germline ends. CDR1 is MGHRA and CDR2 is YSYEKL in the germline V gene. The TCR sequence derives from a man aged 50-75 years who received an inactivated influenza vaccine. The sample was PBMCs from blood, taken less than 22 months after vaccination. The rearrangement links TRBV4-1 to TRBJ1-6; D not certain. The CDR3 sequence is CASNSIKGFSPLHF. The CDR3 DNA is TGCGCCAGCAACTCAATTAAGGGCTTTTCACCCCTCCACTTT.